One sample yielded the 7 T cell receptor beta chains listed below, sequenced in a study of T cell responses to AZD1222 COVID-19 vaccine. Only in-frame clones appear in the TCRdb table, and some are missing; sequencing was by immunoSEQ multiplex PCR. The sample carries approximately 150,000 clones, more than 85% recorded once. The starting material was peripheral blood, obtained after recovery from COVID-19. All receptors come from an adult who had recovered from COVID-19.

This clone was seen once. This rearrangement joins TRBV2 to TRBJ2-3, with TRBD1 matching 9 bases. Germline V gives CDR1 SNHLY, CDR2 FYNNEI. Trimming cost V 6 bases and J 3 bases; bases outside gene matches: 4. The CDR3 sequence is 14 residues long. The chain's CDR3 is CASRGGQGTDTQYF. The CDR3 coding sequence is TGTGCCAGCAGGGGGGGACAGGGTACAGATACGCAGTATTTT.

The chain links TRBV3-1 (or the pseudogene TRBV3-2) to TRBJ2-2, with a possible D match to TRBD2 (6 bases). The CDR3 sequence is 15 residues long. Trimming shortened V by 3 bases and J by 3 bases, and 11 bases separated the two germline ends. Germline values: CDR1 LGHDT, CDR2 YNNKEL (reference sequence). The CDR3 region has the DNA TGTGCCAGCAGCCAGTCGGGGGACTACACCGGGGAGCTGTTTTTT. It specifies CASSQSGDYTGELFF.

The chain links TRBV2 to TRBJ2-7, with 10 bases matching TRBD2. Germline trimming cut 7 bases from V and 5 bases from J; bases unmatched to any gene: 11. The length of the CDR3 is 15 residues. The germline V gene has CDR1 SNHLY and CDR2 FYNNEI. CDR3 sequence reads: CASIKPLAGFDEQYF. As DNA, the CDR3 is TGTGCCAGCATAAAACCACTAGCGGGATTTGACGAGCAGTACTTC.

The chain recombines TRBV2 with TRBJ1-1; 7 bases align to TRBD1. The CDR3 is 14 amino acids. The germline V gene has CDR1 SNHLY and CDR2 FYNNEI. V shed 8 bases and J 3 bases; nucleotides not matched to a gene: 9. CDR3 nucleotide sequence: TGTGCCAGCTCTCCGGGACAGACTTACACTGAAGCTTTCTTT. This translates into CASSPGQTYTEAFF.

The J gene is TRBJ1-4, the V gene TRBV2, with D perhaps matching TRBD1 (6 bases). This CDR3 is 15 amino acids long. Per the germline V gene, CDR1 is SNHLY and CDR2 is FYNNEI. V lost 6 bases, J lost 3 bases, and 14 bases lay in between. CDR3 protein: CASSASKGANEKLFF. CDR3 DNA: TGTGCCAGCAGCGCCTCGAAGGGGGCTAATGAAAAACTGTTTTTT. Full variable domain (missing parts from reference TRBV2 and TRBJ1-4): EPEVTQTPSHQVTQMGQEVILRCVPISNHLYFYWYRQILGQKVEFLVSFYNNEISEKSEIFDDQFSVERPDGSNFTLKIRSTKLEDSAMYFCASSASKGANEKLFFGSGTQLSVL.

This clone occurred once. The V call is TRBV28, the J call TRBJ1-6; unclear D gene. There are 12 residues in the CDR3. CDR1 is MDHEN, CDR2 SYDVKM, per germline. V was shortened by 5 bases and J by 14 bases, with 13 bases between the two germline ends. The CDR3 here is CASSDDIRTLHF. Here the CDR3 DNA reads TGTGCCAGCAGTGACGACATCAGAACCCTCCACTTT.

The V gene is TRBV18, the J gene TRBJ2-7, with TRBD1 matching 8 bases. The CDR3 is 16 residues long. With V trimmed by 0 bases and J by 3 bases, 7 bases remained unmatched. CDR1 is KGHSH and CDR2 is LQKENI in the germline V gene. CDR3 loop: CASSPPDRALVYEQYF. Here the CDR3 DNA reads TGTGCCAGCTCACCACCGGACAGGGCTTTGGTCTACGAGCAGTACTTC.